This entry lists 6 T cell receptor beta chains sequenced from one sample in a study of blood T cell repertoires in COVID-19. Method: immunoSEQ multiplex PCR; TCRdb's copy keeps in-frame clones and lacks some. Seen here are 250,000 to 300,000 clones, about 90% observed once, and the top ten hold roughly 2.9%. Specimen: PBMCs or T cells enriched from blood (not recorded which). These TCRs come from a woman between 50 and 59 years old who had been exposed to COVID-19.

The chain links TRBV24-1 to TRBJ2-2; D perhaps matches TRBD1 (6 bases). Per the germline V gene, CDR1 is KGHDR and CDR2 is SFDVKD. The CDR3 runs 17 residues. V gave up 5 bases and J gave up 1 base, with 16 bases separating them. The CDR3 bases are TGTGCCACCAGTGCCCTCGGGCAGGGGAGGAACACCGGGGAGCTGTTTTTT. It codes for CATSALGQGRNTGELFF.

The rearrangement links TRBV6-1 to TRBJ1-2, with 7 positions matching TRBD1. The CDR3 has 16 residues. V gave up 0 bases and J gave up 7 bases; unmatched junction bases: 11. CDR1 is MNHNS and CDR2 is SASEGT in the germline V gene. The chain's CDR3 is CASSEATGQRQGGYTF. The DNA of the CDR3 is TGTGCCAGCAGTGAAGCTACGGGACAACGACAGGGTGGCTACACCTTC.

J is TRBJ1-6 and V is TRBV5-1; a possible D gene is TRBD1 (5 bases). The germline V and J ends were trimmed by 4 bases and 6 bases, with 11 bases remaining between them. Germline assignment: CDR1 SGHRS and CDR2 YFSETQ. CDR3 length: 14 amino acids. The CDR3 sequence: CASSPGQTNSPLHF. CDR3 bases: TGCGCCAGCAGCCCAGGACAAACTAATTCACCCCTCCACTTT.

The J gene is TRBJ2-1, the V gene TRBV7-2; no clear D. The CDR3 loop spans 15 amino acids. The germline gives CDR1 SGHTA, CDR2 FQGNSA. The V end lost 2 bases, the J end lost 0 bases, and 8 bases lay between the germline ends. The CDR3 spells CASSLSRASYNEQFF. CDR3 nucleotide sequence: TGTGCCAGCAGCTTATCTCGAGCCTCCTACAATGAGCAGTTCTTC. Variable domain in full (rest from reference TRBV7-2 and TRBJ2-1): GAGVSQSPSNKVTEKGKDVELRCDPISGHTALYWYRQSLGQGLEFLIYFQGNSAPDKSGLPSDRFSAERTGGSVSTLTIQRTQQEDSAVYLCASSLSRASYNEQFFGPGTRLTVL.

The chain links TRBV10-3 to TRBJ1-2, with a tentative D call TRBD1 (5 bases). CDR1 and CDR2 (germline): ENHRY, SYGVKD. This CDR3 is 13 amino acids long. V lost 10 bases and J 10 bases, leaving 22 bases between the germline ends. The CDR3 sequence is CATTQGGSLVYTF. The CDR3 DNA is TGTGCCACCACCCAGGGCGGTAGCCTAGTCTACACCTTC.

This chain connects TRBV27 to TRBJ2-2; D uncertain. The germline CDR1 and CDR2 sequences are MNHEY and SMNVEV (reference sequence). The V end was cut by 8 bases, the J end by 2 bases, with 12 bases between. CDR3 length: 14 amino acids. In nucleotides, the CDR3 is TGTGCCAGCTGCCCAACTTACAACACCGGGGAGCTGTTTTTT. Protein sequence: CASCPTYNTGELFF.